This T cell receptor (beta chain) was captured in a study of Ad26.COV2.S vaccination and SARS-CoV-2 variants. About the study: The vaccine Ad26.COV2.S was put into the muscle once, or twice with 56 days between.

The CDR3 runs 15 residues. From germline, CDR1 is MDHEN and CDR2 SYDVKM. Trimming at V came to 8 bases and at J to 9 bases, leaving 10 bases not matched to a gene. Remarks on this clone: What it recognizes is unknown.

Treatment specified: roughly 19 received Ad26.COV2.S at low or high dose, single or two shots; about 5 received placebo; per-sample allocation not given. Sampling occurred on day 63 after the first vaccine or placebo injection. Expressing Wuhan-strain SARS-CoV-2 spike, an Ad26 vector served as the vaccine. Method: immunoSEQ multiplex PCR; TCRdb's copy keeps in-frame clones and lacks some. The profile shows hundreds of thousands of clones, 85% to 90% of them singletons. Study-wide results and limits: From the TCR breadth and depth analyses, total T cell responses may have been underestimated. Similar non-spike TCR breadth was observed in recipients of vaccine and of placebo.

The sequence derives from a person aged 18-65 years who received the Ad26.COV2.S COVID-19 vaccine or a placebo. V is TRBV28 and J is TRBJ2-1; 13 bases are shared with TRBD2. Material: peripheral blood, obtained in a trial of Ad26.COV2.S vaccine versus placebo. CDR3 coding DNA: TGTGCCAGCCTTACTAGCGGGGGGGCTTTACGTGAGCAGTTCTTC. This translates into CASLTSGGALREQFF.